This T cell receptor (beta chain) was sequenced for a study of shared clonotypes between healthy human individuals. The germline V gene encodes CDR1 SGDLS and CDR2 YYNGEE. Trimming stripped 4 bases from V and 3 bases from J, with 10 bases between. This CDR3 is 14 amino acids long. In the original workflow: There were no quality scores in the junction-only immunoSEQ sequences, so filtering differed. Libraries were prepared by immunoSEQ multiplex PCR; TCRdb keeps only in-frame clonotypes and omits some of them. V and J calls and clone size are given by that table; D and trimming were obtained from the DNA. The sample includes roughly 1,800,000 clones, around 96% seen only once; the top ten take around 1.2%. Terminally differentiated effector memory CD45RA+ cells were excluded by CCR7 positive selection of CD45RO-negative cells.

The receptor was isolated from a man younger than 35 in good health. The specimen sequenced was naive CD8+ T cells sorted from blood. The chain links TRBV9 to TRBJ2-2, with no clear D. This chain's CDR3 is CASSPFSDTGELFF. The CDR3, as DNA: TGTGCCAGCAGCCCTTTTTCGGACACCGGGGAGCTGTTTTTT.